This T cell receptor (beta chain) was identified in a study of T cells in women clearing cervical HPV infection. Across the whole study: Cases: HPV16-related CIN3 or worse on histology, a couple of invasive cancers.

Sequencing used immunoSEQ multiplex PCR; TCRdb keeps in-frame clones, though not all of them. The data show tens of thousands of clones, and the top ten clones hold 7.6%. Comments on this clone: Its specificity is unknown. The read is 3 residues too short to cover the CDR3 end, so that end is filled in from the germline J gene.

The germline V gene has CDR1 SGHNT and CDR2 YYREEE (reference sequence). This CDR3 has 14 residues. The study's findings and limits: Repertoire richness, not evenness, was significantly elevated in CIN3+ cases versus controls.

This receptor was identified in a woman aged 18 to 69 with a cervical HPV16 infection that either progressed to CIN3+ or cleared (not recorded which). The source material was blood buffy coat. The chain joins TRBV5-4 to TRBJ1-6; 10 nucleotides match TRBD1. CDR3 in amino acids: CASSLEGQGRPLHF. The CDR3 bases that were read are TGTGCCAGCAGCTTGGAGGGACAGGGGAGGCCC.